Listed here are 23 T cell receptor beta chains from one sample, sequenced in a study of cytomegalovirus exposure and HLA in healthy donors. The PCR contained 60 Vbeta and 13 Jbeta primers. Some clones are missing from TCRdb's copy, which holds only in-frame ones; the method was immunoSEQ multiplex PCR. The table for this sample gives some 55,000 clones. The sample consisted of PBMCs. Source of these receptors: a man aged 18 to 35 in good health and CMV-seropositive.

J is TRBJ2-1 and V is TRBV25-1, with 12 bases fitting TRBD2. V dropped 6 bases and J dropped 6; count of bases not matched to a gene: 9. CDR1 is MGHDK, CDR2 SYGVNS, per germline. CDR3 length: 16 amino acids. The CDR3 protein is CASSPPGTSGPNEQFF. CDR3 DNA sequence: TGTGCCAGCAGCCCCCCCGGGACTAGCGGGCCCAATGAGCAGTTCTTC.

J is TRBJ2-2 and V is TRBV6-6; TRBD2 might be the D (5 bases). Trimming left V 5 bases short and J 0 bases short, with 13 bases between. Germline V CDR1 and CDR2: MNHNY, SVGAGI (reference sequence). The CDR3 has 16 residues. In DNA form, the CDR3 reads TGTGCCAGCAGTGGACCGGGGAGCGCGAACACCGGGGAGCTGTTTTTT. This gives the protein CASSGPGSANTGELFF.

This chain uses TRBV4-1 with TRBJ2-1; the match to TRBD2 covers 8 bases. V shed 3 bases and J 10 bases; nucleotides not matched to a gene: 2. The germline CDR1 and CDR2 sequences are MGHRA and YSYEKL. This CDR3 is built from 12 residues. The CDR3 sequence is CASSHLAGEQFF. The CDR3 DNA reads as TGCGCCAGCAGCCACTTAGCGGGGGAGCAGTTCTTC.

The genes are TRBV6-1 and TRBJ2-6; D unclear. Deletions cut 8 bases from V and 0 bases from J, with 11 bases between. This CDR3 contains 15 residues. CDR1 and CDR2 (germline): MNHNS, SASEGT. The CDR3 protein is CASHPQSSGANVLTF. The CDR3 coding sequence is TGTGCCAGCCATCCACAGAGCTCTGGGGCCAACGTCCTGACTTTC.

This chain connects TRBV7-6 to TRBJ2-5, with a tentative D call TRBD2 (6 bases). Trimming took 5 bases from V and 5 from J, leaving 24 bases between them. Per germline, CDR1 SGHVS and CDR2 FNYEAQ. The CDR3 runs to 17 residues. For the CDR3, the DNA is TGTGCCAGCAGCGCAGTAACACGGGGGTTAAGAGGGGAGACCCAGTACTTC. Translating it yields CASSAVTRGLRGETQYF.

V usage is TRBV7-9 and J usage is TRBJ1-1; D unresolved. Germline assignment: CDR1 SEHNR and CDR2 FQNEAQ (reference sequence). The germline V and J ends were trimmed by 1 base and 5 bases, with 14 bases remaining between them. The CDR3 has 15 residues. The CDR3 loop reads CASSLGQDSGTEAFF. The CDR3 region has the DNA TGTGCCAGCAGCTTAGGGCAGGACTCGGGGACTGAAGCTTTCTTT.

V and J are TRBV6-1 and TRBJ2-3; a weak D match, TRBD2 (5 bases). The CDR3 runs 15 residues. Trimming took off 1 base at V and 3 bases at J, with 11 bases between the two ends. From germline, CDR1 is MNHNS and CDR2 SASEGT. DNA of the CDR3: TGTGCCAGCAGTGAAGTGAATAGAGGGACAGATACGCAGTATTTT. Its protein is CASSEVNRGTDTQYF.

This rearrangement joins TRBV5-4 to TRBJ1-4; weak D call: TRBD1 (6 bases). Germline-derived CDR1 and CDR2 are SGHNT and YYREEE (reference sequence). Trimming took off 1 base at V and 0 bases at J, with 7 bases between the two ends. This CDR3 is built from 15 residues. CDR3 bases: TGTGCCAGCAGCTTGTCAGGGGCAACTAATGAAAAACTGTTTTTT. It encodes CASSLSGATNEKLFF.

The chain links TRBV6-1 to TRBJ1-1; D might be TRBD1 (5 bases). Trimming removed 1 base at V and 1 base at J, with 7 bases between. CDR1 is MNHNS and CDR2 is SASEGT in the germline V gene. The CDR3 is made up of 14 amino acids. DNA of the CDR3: TGTGCCAGCAGTGAAGGGGGCGGGAACACTGAAGCTTTCTTT. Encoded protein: CASSEGGGNTEAFF.

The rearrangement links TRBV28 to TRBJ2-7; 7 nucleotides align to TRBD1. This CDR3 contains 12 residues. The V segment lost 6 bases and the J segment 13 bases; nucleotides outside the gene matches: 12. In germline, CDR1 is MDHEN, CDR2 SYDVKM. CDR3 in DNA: TGTGCCAGCAGCCGAAAGTCGGCAGGGGGTTACTTC. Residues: CASSRKSAGGYF.

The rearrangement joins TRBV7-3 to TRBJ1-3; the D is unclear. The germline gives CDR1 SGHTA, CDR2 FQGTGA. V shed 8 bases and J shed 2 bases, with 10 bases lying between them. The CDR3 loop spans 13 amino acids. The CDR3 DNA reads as TGTGCCAGCGCCGAGGGTGCTGGAAACACCATATATTTT. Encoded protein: CASAEGAGNTIYF.

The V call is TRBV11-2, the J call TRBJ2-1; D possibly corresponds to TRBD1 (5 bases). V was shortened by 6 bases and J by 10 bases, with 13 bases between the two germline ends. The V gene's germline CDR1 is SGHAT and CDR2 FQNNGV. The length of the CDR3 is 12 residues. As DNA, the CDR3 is TGTGCCAGCAGTCAGCAGGGTTGGGAGCAGTTCTTC. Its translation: CASSQQGWEQFF.

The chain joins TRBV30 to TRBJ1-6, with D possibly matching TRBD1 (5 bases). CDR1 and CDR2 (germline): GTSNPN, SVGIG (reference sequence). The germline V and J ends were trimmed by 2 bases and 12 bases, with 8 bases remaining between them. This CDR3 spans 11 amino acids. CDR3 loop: CAWSRGGPLHF. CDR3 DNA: TGTGCCTGGAGTCGGGGGGGACCCCTCCACTTT.

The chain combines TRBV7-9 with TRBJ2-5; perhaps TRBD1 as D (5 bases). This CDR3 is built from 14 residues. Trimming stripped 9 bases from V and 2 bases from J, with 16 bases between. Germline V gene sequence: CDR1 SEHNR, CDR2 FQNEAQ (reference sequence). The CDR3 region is CASGSQGGQETQYF. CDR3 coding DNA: TGTGCCAGTGGGTCGCAGGGCGGTCAAGAGACCCAGTACTTC.

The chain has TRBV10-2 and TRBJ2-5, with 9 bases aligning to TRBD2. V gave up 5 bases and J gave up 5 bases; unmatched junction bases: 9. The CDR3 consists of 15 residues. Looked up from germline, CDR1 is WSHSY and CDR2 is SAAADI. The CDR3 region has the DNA TGCGCCAGCAGTACCGGACTAGCGACGACGGAGACCCAGTACTTC. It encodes CASSTGLATTETQYF.

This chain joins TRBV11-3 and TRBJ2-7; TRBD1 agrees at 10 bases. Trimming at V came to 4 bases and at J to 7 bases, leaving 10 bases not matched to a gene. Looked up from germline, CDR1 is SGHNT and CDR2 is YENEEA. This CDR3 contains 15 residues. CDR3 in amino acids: CASSSTGTGAEEQYF. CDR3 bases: TGTGCCAGCAGCTCAACCGGGACAGGGGCGGAAGAGCAGTACTTC.

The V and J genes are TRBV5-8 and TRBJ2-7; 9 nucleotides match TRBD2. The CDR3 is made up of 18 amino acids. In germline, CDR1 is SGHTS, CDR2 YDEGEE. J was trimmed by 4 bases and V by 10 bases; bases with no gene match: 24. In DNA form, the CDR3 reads TGTGCCGTCCCACTTCATCCTCCACGACTAGCGGATATATACGAGCAGTACTTC. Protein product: CAVPLHPPRLADIYEQYF.

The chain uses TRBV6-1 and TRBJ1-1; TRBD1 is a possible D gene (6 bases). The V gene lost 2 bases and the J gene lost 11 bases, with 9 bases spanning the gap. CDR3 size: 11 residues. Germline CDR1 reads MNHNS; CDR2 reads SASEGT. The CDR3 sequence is CASSETGLAFF. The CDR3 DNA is TGTGCCAGCAGTGAAACAGGGCTGGCTTTCTTT.

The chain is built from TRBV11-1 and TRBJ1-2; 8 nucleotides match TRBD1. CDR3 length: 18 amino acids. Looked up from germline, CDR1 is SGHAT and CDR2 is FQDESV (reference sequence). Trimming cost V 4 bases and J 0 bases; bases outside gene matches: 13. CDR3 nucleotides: TGTGCCAGCAGCTCAACCCGCGGACAGGGAAGACCTAACTATGGCTACACCTTC. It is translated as CASSSTRGQGRPNYGYTF.

The CDR3 is CASITSSPNTGELFF. Here the CDR3 DNA reads TGCGCCAGCATAACTAGTTCCCCCAACACCGGGGAGCTGTTTTTT. The chain is built from TRBV5-1 and TRBJ2-2; D possibly corresponds to TRBD2 (5 bases). V was cut by 6 bases and J by 2 bases, with 14 bases left in between. The germline CDR1 and CDR2 sequences are SGHRS and YFSETQ. This CDR3 has 15 amino acids.

CDR3 coding DNA: TGTGCCAGCTCACCGGGGAGTTTCGGTACCCAGCATTTT. This sequence encodes CASSPGSFGTQHF. This chain uses TRBV18 with TRBJ1-5; no clear D. The germline V gene encodes CDR1 KGHSH and CDR2 LQKENI. The CDR3 has 13 residues. V lost 3 bases, J lost 11 bases, and 14 bases lay in between.

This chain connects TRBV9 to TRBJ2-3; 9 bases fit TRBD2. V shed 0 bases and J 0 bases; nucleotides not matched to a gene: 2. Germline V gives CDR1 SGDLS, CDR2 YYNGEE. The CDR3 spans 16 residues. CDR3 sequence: CASSVGLAESTDTQYF. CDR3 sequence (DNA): TGTGCCAGCAGCGTAGGACTAGCGGAGAGCACAGATACGCAGTATTTT.

CDR3 protein: CASSEQGYNEQFF. The CDR3 DNA sequence: TGTGCCAGCAGTGAGCAGGGTTACAATGAGCAGTTCTTC. The gene calls are TRBV2 and TRBJ2-1; D may be TRBD1 (5 bases). CDR1 is SNHLY, CDR2 FYNNEI, per germline. The V end was cut by 3 bases, the J end by 4 bases, with 7 bases between. The CDR3 is made up of 13 amino acids.